This TCR beta chain came from a study of CD4 T cells in relation to SARS-CoV-2 and coronaviruses. The CDR3 loop spans 11 amino acids. Germline CDR1 and CDR2: SGDLS and YYNGEE. With 3 bases removed from V and 3 bases from J, the gap between germline ends came to 3 bases. In the case of this clone: The target antigen is unknown.

Libraries were prepared by immunoSEQ multiplex PCR; TCRdb keeps only in-frame clonotypes and omits some of them. This table holds around 25,000 clones, about four fifths found once. Before the COVID-19 pandemic, during about 2010-2019, CD4+ T cells were taken from unexposed donors. After about ten days of culture, CD4+ T cells were isolated. The material sequenced was CD4+ T cells from PBMCs, cultured in vitro. The V call is TRBV9, the J call TRBJ2-5; no reliable D call. The receptor comes from a human donor in good health. CDR3 in amino acids: CASSAKETQYF. In DNA form, the CDR3 reads TGTGCCAGCAGCGCGAAAGAGACCCAGTACTTC. Full variable domain (rest looked up from reference TRBV9 and TRBJ2-5): DSGVTQTPKHLITATGQRVTLRCSPRSGDLSVYWYQQSLDQGLQFLIQYYNGEERAKGNILERFSAQQFPDLHSELNLSSLELGDSALYFCASSAKETQYFGPGTRLLVL.